Below are 23 T cell receptor beta chains sequenced from a single sample in a study of T-cell memory formation after mild COVID-19. TCRdb re-called the 5' RACE reads with MiXCR, one entry per CDR3 protein. The table records roughly 350,000 distinct CDR3 sequences, roughly 21% of them present only once. The specimen sequenced was PBMCs or a T cell subset sorted from them (not recorded which). The receptor source for this set is an adult woman who had mild COVID-19 (a few samples of this study predate the infection). Cell type and time point are not known.

The chain combines TRBV7-9 with TRBJ2-1, with 10 positions matching TRBD2. Germline V gene sequence: CDR1 SEHNR, CDR2 FQNEAQ (reference sequence). V gave up 5 bases and J gave up 6 bases; unmatched junction bases: 7. The CDR3 covers 15 residues. CDR3 sequence: CASSLPGLAINEQFF. CDR3 in DNA: TGTGCCAGCAGCCTACCGGGACTAGCGATCAATGAGCAGTTCTTC.

The rearrangement joins TRBV6-2 or TRBV6-3 to TRBJ1-1, with D perhaps TRBD1 (5 bases). The germline CDR1 and CDR2 sequences are MNHEY and SVGEGT. V lost 7 bases and J 0 bases, leaving 9 bases between the germline ends. This CDR3 has 13 residues. This CDR3 is CASKARVNTEAFF. Written as DNA, the CDR3 is TGTGCCAGCAAGGCCAGGGTGAACACTGAAGCTTTCTTT.

The rearrangement links TRBV18 to TRBJ2-1; 9 positions match TRBD2. The CDR3 spans 15 residues. Unmatched junction bases numbered 6, after V lost 0 bases and J lost 9 bases. Germline V gene data show CDR1 as KGHSH and CDR2 as LQKENI. The CDR3 loop reads CASSPPNSGGGEQFF. CDR3 nucleotides: TGTGCCAGCTCACCACCGAATAGCGGGGGAGGTGAGCAGTTCTTC.

This clonotype was seen many times. This sequence joins TRBV20-1 and TRBJ2-5, with D perhaps TRBD1 (6 bases). V gave up 6 bases and J gave up 7 bases, with 30 bases separating them. The length of the CDR3 is 17 residues. Germline CDR1 DFQATT, CDR2 SNEGSKA (reference sequence). CDR3 sequence (DNA): TGCAGTGCCAAAGGGGGTGGGGGCCCCAGTGCGGTGGGGACCCAGTACTTC. It encodes CSAKGGGGPSAVGTQYF.

V gene TRBV19 combines with J gene TRBJ2-3, with 15 bases lining up with TRBD2. With 6 bases clipped from V and 2 bases from J, the junction kept 6 bases outside the gene matches. The CDR3 has 17 residues. CDR1 is LNHDA, CDR2 SQIVND, per germline (reference sequence). CDR3 nucleotide sequence: TGTGCCAGTAGGGGACTAGCGGGAGGCGGCCACACAGATACGCAGTATTTT. It specifies CASRGLAGGGHTDTQYF.

The chain employs TRBV6-1 and TRBJ1-5, with TRBD1 matching over 7 bases. The CDR3 loop spans 17 amino acids. Per the germline V gene, CDR1 is MNHNS and CDR2 is SASEGT. The trim removed 9 bases at V and 2 bases at J, leaving 16 bases unmatched. The CDR3 coding sequence is TGTGCCAGTTACGCCGCAGGGGGTGGTGAGGGCAATCAGCCCCAGCATTTT. It specifies CASYAAGGGEGNQPQHF.

The CDR3 spells CASSLLSGGAFEQFF. CDR3 nucleotides: TGTGCCAGCAGCTTATTAAGCGGGGGGGCCTTTGAGCAGTTCTTC. The chain combines TRBV7-3 with TRBJ2-1; 10 bases align to TRBD2. V trimming: 2 bases; J trimming: 9 bases; junction bases outside the gene matches: 7. Germline V CDR1 and CDR2: SGHTA, FQGTGA. The CDR3 runs 15 residues.

This clonotype was observed a handful of times. V and J are TRBV6-2 or TRBV6-3 and TRBJ1-1; 8 bases fit TRBD1. The CDR3 has 16 amino acids. Germline V gene sequence: CDR1 MNHEY, CDR2 SVGEGT. V gave up 2 bases and J gave up 6 bases; unmatched junction bases: 11. The DNA for the CDR3 is TGTGCCAGCAGTTACCCCAGGGCAGGGGGCATTGCTGAAGCTTTCTTT. It yields the protein CASSYPRAGGIAEAFF.

The table lists this clonotype with a few counts. The chain carries TRBV2 and TRBJ2-3; perhaps TRBD2 as D (5 bases). Germline V gives CDR1 SNHLY, CDR2 FYNNEI. Deletions cut 4 bases from V and 0 bases from J, with 14 bases between. The CDR3 spans 16 residues. As DNA, the CDR3 is TGTGCCAGCAGTGCGGGGAGAGGTCTCAGCACAGATACGCAGTATTTT. This codes for CASSAGRGLSTDTQYF.

This clonotype was picked up a small number of times. The chain links TRBV29-1 to TRBJ1-1; 8 bases fit TRBD1. CDR1 is SQVTM, CDR2 ANQGSEA, per germline. Trimming removed 4 bases from V and 4 bases from J; junction bases left unmatched: 8. The CDR3 is 14 amino acids. The CDR3 DNA reads as TGCAGCGTTGCCGGACAGGGAAGAGGCACTGAAGCTTTCTTT. Translating it yields CSVAGQGRGTEAFF.

This chain connects TRBV7-6 to TRBJ2-3; the match to TRBD2 covers 12 bases. Looked up from germline, CDR1 is SGHVS and CDR2 is FNYEAQ. There are 16 residues in the CDR3. The V gene end was trimmed by 5 bases and the J gene end by 4 bases; junction bases not matched to a gene: 7. This CDR3 reads CASSGRLAGDPDTQYF. CDR3 nucleotides: TGTGCCAGCAGCGGTAGACTAGCGGGAGATCCAGATACGCAGTATTTT.

A few counts support this clonotype. The chain couples TRBV5-6 to TRBJ1-2; D gene unclear. This CDR3 contains 13 residues. V dropped 1 base and J dropped 8 bases, with 12 bases sitting between them. CDR1 and CDR2 (germline): SGHDT, YYEEEE. CDR3 protein: CASSLNKRRGYTF. CDR3 nucleotides: TGTGCCAGCAGCTTGAATAAGCGACGGGGCTACACCTTC.

The V and J genes are TRBV29-1 and TRBJ2-2, with TRBD2 identical over 13 bases. CDR1 is SQVTM, CDR2 ANQGSEA, per germline. There are 15 residues in the CDR3. The V gene end was trimmed by 6 bases and the J gene end by 3 bases; junction bases not matched to a gene: 4. CDR3 loop: CSVTGTSGDTGELFF. The CDR3 DNA follows: TGCAGCGTCACAGGGACTAGCGGGGACACCGGGGAGCTGTTTTTT.

This clonotype has a handful of counts. The chain recombines TRBV6-2 or TRBV6-3 with TRBJ2-4, with D possibly being TRBD1 (6 bases). This CDR3 is built from 15 residues. Germline values: CDR1 MNHEY, CDR2 SVGEGT. Trimming cost V 4 bases and J 1 base, with 11 bases left between them. CDR3 sequence reads: CASSSAGVAKNIQYF. CDR3 coding DNA: TGTGCCAGCAGTTCCGCAGGGGTGGCCAAAAACATTCAGTACTTC.

V usage is TRBV30 and J usage is TRBJ2-7, with D tentatively TRBD2 (6 bases). From germline, CDR1 is GTSNPN and CDR2 SVGIG (reference sequence). This CDR3 is built from 16 residues. Trimming removed 4 bases from V and 0 bases from J, with 19 bases in between. As DNA, the CDR3 is TGTGCCTGGAACGAGCCGGGGTACGGGAGCTCCTACGAGCAGTACTTC. Protein: CAWNEPGYGSSYEQYF.

The chain joins TRBV7-9 to TRBJ2-1; the match to TRBD2 covers 7 bases. V lost 4 bases and J lost 2; bases outside the gene matches: 8. Germline V gene lookup returns CDR1 SEHNR and CDR2 FQNEAQ (reference sequence). The CDR3 is 16 amino acids. CDR3 nucleotides: TGTGCCAGCAGCTCCTCCCAGCGGGACCCCTACAATGAGCAGTTCTTC. Its translation is CASSSSQRDPYNEQFF.

CDR3 sequence (DNA): TGTGCCAGCAGTTTCGGCCTGGCAGGGTTAGGGAGCAATCAGCCCCAGCATTTT. This translates into CASSFGLAGLGSNQPQHF. This sequence joins TRBV28 and TRBJ1-5; D is possibly TRBD1 (5 bases). V gave up 3 bases and J gave up 1 base, with 19 bases separating them. Per the germline V gene, CDR1 is MDHEN and CDR2 is SYDVKM. This CDR3 spans 18 amino acids.

V usage is TRBV9 and J usage is TRBJ2-7; TRBD2 aligns across 10 bases. Looked up from germline, CDR1 is SGDLS and CDR2 is YYNGEE. The J segment lost 7 bases and the V segment lost 0 bases, leaving 10 bases of the junction unmatched. The CDR3 contains 16 residues. For the CDR3, the DNA is TGTGCCAGCAGCGTAGAGGTGCTAGCGGGAGTTGGAGAGCAGTACTTC. Protein sequence: CASSVEVLAGVGEQYF. The full variable domain, in which reference TRBV9 and TRBJ2-7 provide the parts outside the CDR3, is DSGVTQTPKHLITATGQRVTLRCSPRSGDLSVYWYQQSLDQGLQFLIQYYNGEERAKGNILERFSAQQFPDLHSELNLSSLELGDSALYFCASSVEVLAGVGEQYFGPGTRLTVT.

The CDR3 spells CASSLAVLAGHNEQFF. The CDR3 coding sequence is TGTGCCAGCAGCTTGGCCGTACTAGCGGGACACAATGAGCAGTTCTTC. J is TRBJ2-1 and V is TRBV5-4; 10 bases are shared with TRBD2. V trimming: 0 bases; J trimming: 5 bases; junction bases outside the gene matches: 5. The germline CDR1 and CDR2 sequences are SGHNT and YYREEE (reference sequence). There are 16 residues in the CDR3. The whole variable domain, remainder taken from reference TRBV5-4 and TRBJ2-1, is ETGVTQSPTHLIKTRGQQVTLRCSSQSGHNTVSWYQQALGQGPQFIFQYYREEENGRGNFPPRFSGLQFPNYSSELNVNALELDDSALYLCASSLAVLAGHNEQFFGPGTRLTVL.

The chain employs TRBV6-5 and TRBJ2-1; 10 bases are shared with TRBD2. The CDR3 is 16 amino acids. The V and J ends lost 6 bases and 5 bases, in that order; junction bases with no gene match: 10. The germline gives CDR1 MNHEY, CDR2 SVGAGI. In DNA, the CDR3 is TGTGCCAGCAGCTCTTTCAGGACTAGCGGTCACAATGAGCAGTTCTTC. Encoded protein: CASSSFRTSGHNEQFF.

The J gene is TRBJ2-6, the V gene TRBV7-9, with a tentative D call TRBD1 (6 bases). The CDR3 spans 17 residues. Trimming left V 3 bases short and J 0 bases short, with 12 bases between. Germline assignment: CDR1 SEHNR and CDR2 FQNEAQ (reference sequence). This CDR3 is CASSFWDILSGANVLTF. The CDR3 bases are TGTGCCAGCAGCTTTTGGGACATCCTCTCTGGGGCCAACGTCCTGACTTTC.

This clonotype occurred a few times. The rearrangement joins TRBV7-9 to TRBJ1-1; TRBD1 is a possible D gene (6 bases). This CDR3 contains 14 residues. The V and J ends lost 5 bases and 3 bases respectively, with 13 bases between them. Per germline, CDR1 SEHNR and CDR2 FQNEAQ (reference sequence). CDR3 region: CASSLQGTDTEAFF. In DNA, the CDR3 is TGTGCCAGCAGCCTACAGGGTACGGACACTGAAGCTTTCTTT.

V usage is TRBV11-2 and J usage is TRBJ1-5; no clear D gene. Germline-derived CDR1 and CDR2 are SGHAT and FQNNGV. The V end lost 1 base, the J end lost 10 bases, and 14 bases lay between the germline ends. This CDR3 is built from 14 residues. The CDR3 spells CASSLVPGAGPQHF. DNA of the CDR3: TGTGCCAGCAGCTTAGTTCCCGGTGCAGGACCCCAGCATTTT.